These 18 T cell receptor beta chains originate from one sample sequenced in a study of blood T cells in healthy people across ages. For the second PCR, which ran for roughly 7 to 11 cycles, a sample-barcoded 5' primer and a J-beta primer mix were used. From the 5' RACE reads, TCRdb called clonotypes with MiXCR, one entry per CDR3 protein. The repertoire holds some 370,000 distinct CDR3 sequences, with approximately 47% as singletons. The sequenced sample was blood. These receptor sequences come from a man between 60 and 70 years old in good health.

The CDR3 here is CASSGTDPTGETQYF. The CDR3 DNA is TGTGCCAGCAGCGGGACAGACCCGACTGGGGAGACCCAGTACTTC. V is TRBV6-2 or TRBV6-3 and J is TRBJ2-5; 7 nucleotides agree with TRBD1. The CDR3 has 15 amino acids. The J segment lost 5 bases and the V segment lost 6 bases, leaving 12 bases of the junction unmatched. Germline CDR1 MNHEY, CDR2 SVGEGT.

As regards this clonotype: Sequence at one end of the junction differs from germline and may be a read error. The chain links TRBV7-7 to TRBJ2-1; D may match TRBD1 or TRBD2 (6 bases each). In germline, CDR1 is SSHAT, CDR2 FNYEAQ (reference sequence). The CDR3 has 14 residues. The CDR3 nucleotides read TGTGCTAGCAGCCAGGCGTCGGGGGCCAATGAGCAGTTCTTC. It is translated as CASSQASGANEQFF.

The sample holds a few counts of this clonotype. V is TRBV7-6 and J is TRBJ2-5; D unresolved. The V end was cut by 10 bases, the J end by 4 bases, with 16 bases between. Germline V gene data show CDR1 as SGHVS and CDR2 as FNYEAQ. This CDR3 region has 13 residues. This chain's CDR3 is CATGPQIRETQYF. The CDR3 DNA sequence: TGTGCCACCGGGCCTCAAATACGAGAGACCCAGTACTTC.

This clonotype was seen more than once but under ten times. The chain is built from TRBV12-3 or TRBV12-4 and TRBJ2-1; 8 nucleotides line up with TRBD1. CDR3 length: 17 amino acids. The J segment lost 3 bases and the V segment lost 5 bases, leaving 12 bases of the junction unmatched. In DNA, the CDR3 is TGTGCCAGCAGTCTAGACGGGACAGGAGGAAGCTACAATGAGCAGTTCTTC. Its translation: CASSLDGTGGSYNEQFF.

The chain has TRBV7-9 and TRBJ2-7; D gene uncertain. The tail of the sequence fits TRBJ2-5 better, so the J call may be wrong. Germline V gene lookup returns CDR1 SEHNR and CDR2 FQNEAQ (reference sequence). The CDR3 has 14 amino acids. The CDR3 sequence: CASIYTGQRETQYF. The CDR3, as DNA: TGTGCCAGCATCTATACTGGGCAGAGAGAGACCCAGTACTTC.

The chain links TRBV7-3 to TRBJ2-7; D call uncertain. Trimming cost V 5 bases and J 7 bases, with 15 bases left between them. Germline values: CDR1 SGHTA, CDR2 FQGTGA. The CDR3 spans 13 residues. The chain's CDR3 is CASSPRSANEQYF. CDR3 nucleotide sequence: TGTGCCAGCAGCCCAAGGTCGGCCAATGAGCAGTACTTC.

CDR3 DNA sequence: TGCGCCAGCAGCTTGGCCCTAGACAGGAACTATGGCTACACCTTC. Translated: CASSLALDRNYGYTF. This chain uses TRBV5-1 with TRBJ1-2; a possible D gene is TRBD1 (6 bases). V was cut by 0 bases and J by 2 bases, with 11 bases left in between. The CDR3 totals 15 residues. Germline V gene lookup returns CDR1 SGHRS and CDR2 YFSETQ.

This clonotype was seen more than once but under ten times. As DNA, the CDR3 is TGTGCCAGCAGAGGGTTAGGGGGCGGGAACTATGGCTACACCTTC. This gives the protein CASRGLGGGNYGYTF. V and J are TRBV27 and TRBJ1-2, with 7 nucleotides matching TRBD1. The V gene's germline CDR1 is MNHEY and CDR2 SMNVEV (reference sequence). V shed 6 bases and J 2 bases; nucleotides not matched to a gene: 9. The CDR3 totals 15 residues.

The chain recombines TRBV4-3 with TRBJ2-7; 8 bases match TRBD2. The CDR3 consists of 14 residues. CDR1 is LGHNA and CDR2 is YSLEER in the germline V gene. Trimming took 5 bases from V and 4 from J; bases not matched to a gene: 7. CDR3 bases: TGCGCCAGCAGCGATCGGGAGGGCCCGTACGAGCAGTACTTC. Protein: CASSDREGPYEQYF.

This clonotype was found a few times. J is TRBJ2-7 and V is TRBV7-2, with 11 bases aligning to TRBD1. The CDR3 has 15 amino acids. CDR1 SGHTA and CDR2 FQGNSA come from the germline V gene. Losses at the gene ends were 1 base for V and 6 bases for J; bases not matched to a gene: 5. The chain's CDR3 is CASSLVGDRGSEQYF. In nucleotides, the CDR3 is TGTGCCAGCAGCTTAGTAGGGGACAGGGGGTCCGAGCAGTACTTC. Full variable domain (outside the CDR3, taken from reference TRBV7-2 and TRBJ2-7): GAGVSQSPSNKVTEKGKDVELRCDPISGHTALYWYRQSLGQGLEFLIYFQGNSAPDKSGLPSDRFSAERTGGSVSTLTIQRTQQEDSAVYLCASSLVGDRGSEQYFGPGTRLTVT.

This clonotype was recorded a few times. CDR3 residues: CSTREDYTEAFF. CDR3 sequence (DNA): TGCAGCACTCGGGAAGACTACACTGAAGCTTTCTTT. The genes are TRBV29-1 and TRBJ1-1; D is unresolved. The CDR3 sequence is 12 residues long. The germline V gene encodes CDR1 SQVTM and CDR2 ANQGSEA. V dropped 8 bases and J dropped 3 bases, with 13 bases sitting between them.

CDR3 coding DNA: TGCGCCAGCAGCTTGGCAACTAGCGGGGAAGAGACCCAGTACTTC. Amino acids: CASSLATSGEETQYF. V and J are TRBV5-1 and TRBJ2-4, with TRBD2 identical over 10 bases. The J call may be in error: the DNA end matches TRBJ2-5 better. Germline V gives CDR1 SGHRS, CDR2 YFSETQ. The CDR3 has 15 amino acids.

With respect to this clonotype: A read error is possible here, since a much larger clone lies one base away. The chain couples TRBV20-1 to TRBJ2-3, with 12 bases aligning to TRBD2. The CDR3 sequence is 13 residues long. The V segment lost 8 bases and the J segment 4 bases; nucleotides outside the gene matches: 4. The V gene's germline CDR1 is DFQATT and CDR2 SNEGSKA (reference sequence). In DNA, the CDR3 is TGCAGTCCGAGGACTAGCGGGGCAGATACGCAGTATTTT. Translating it yields CSPRTSGADTQYF.

V and J are TRBV7-9 and TRBJ2-7, with TRBD2 as a possible D gene (7 bases). Germline V gene lookup returns CDR1 SEHNR and CDR2 FQNEAQ (reference sequence). CDR3 length: 15 amino acids. V lost 5 bases, J lost 2 bases, and 16 bases lay in between. The CDR3 sequence is CASSASGTSAYEQYF. The CDR3 DNA is TGTGCCAGCAGCGCCAGCGGGACATCAGCCTACGAGCAGTACTTC. The variable domain in full, with the rest retrieved from reference TRBV7-9 and TRBJ2-7, is DTGVSQNPRHKITKRGQNVTFRCDPISEHNRLYWYRQTLGQGPEFLTYFQNEAQLEKSRLLSDRFSAERPKGSFSTLEIQRTEQGDSAMYLCASSASGTSAYEQYFGPGTRLTVT.

The rearrangement joins TRBV25-1 to TRBJ1-4; TRBD1 aligns across 7 bases. This CDR3 region has 15 residues. The germline gives CDR1 MGHDK, CDR2 SYGVNS. J gave up 4 bases and V 1 base, and 3 bases lay outside the gene matches. Here the CDR3 DNA reads TGTGCCAGCAGTGAATGGACAGGTGGTAATGAAAAACTGTTTTTT. It is translated as CASSEWTGGNEKLFF.

This chain connects TRBV7-2 to TRBJ1-6, with TRBD1 matching 7 bases. This CDR3 contains 20 residues. The J segment lost 4 bases and the V segment lost 2 bases, leaving 17 bases of the junction unmatched. Germline V gene data show CDR1 as SGHTA and CDR2 as FQGNSA. DNA of the CDR3: TGTGCCAGCAGCTTAATAAGGGGGCCGGGATCCTCAAAGTATAATTCACCCCTCCACTTT. This encodes CASSLIRGPGSSKYNSPLHF.

This chain links TRBV20-1 with TRBJ2-7; TRBD2 agrees at 7 bases. The germline V gene encodes CDR1 DFQATT and CDR2 SNEGSKA (reference sequence). This CDR3 comprises 15 residues. J lost 4 bases, V lost 1 base, and 10 bases had no gene match. The chain's CDR3 is CSARAWGGSEYEQYF. The CDR3 nucleotides read TGCAGTGCTAGAGCATGGGGCGGGAGTGAGTACGAGCAGTACTTC.

The chain is built from TRBV20-1 and TRBJ2-7; 8 bases line up with TRBD2. The J call may be wrong; the DNA end is better matched by TRBJ2-5. Germline CDR1 is DFQATT and CDR2 is SNEGSKA (reference sequence). The CDR3 contains 15 residues. The CDR3 spells CSARQPAGEVETQYF. CDR3 nucleotide sequence: TGCAGTGCTAGGCAGCCAGCGGGGGAGGTAGAGACCCAGTACTTC.